These 29 T cell receptor beta chains were all obtained from the same sample, sequenced in a study of early T cells in non-severe SARS-CoV-2 infection. TCRdb reprocessed the 5' RACE reads via MiXCR and lists one record per CDR3 protein. The sample lists about 88,000 distinct CDR3 sequences; 15% were seen once. Sequencing used whole blood. Receptors were obtained from an adult who was a healthcare worker with PCR-confirmed SARS-CoV-2 infection or an uninfected control (not recorded which).

This clonotype was detected ten times or more. The V call is TRBV12-3 or TRBV12-4, the J call TRBJ2-7, with a weak D call TRBD1 (6 bases). V lost 6 bases and J 2 bases, leaving 14 bases between the germline ends. This CDR3 has 14 residues. DNA for the CDR3: TGTGCCAGCAGGTTGACAGGCACCACCTACGAGCAGTACTTC. Residues: CASRLTGTTYEQYF.

A word on this clonotype: An end of the junction differs from the germline gene, which may be a read error. The rearrangement uses TRBV28 and TRBJ2-1; D is ambiguous. The germline V gene has CDR1 MDHEN and CDR2 SYDVKM. The CDR3 loop spans 11 amino acids. CDR3 loop: CASTTVDEQLF. The CDR3 DNA sequence: TGTGCCAGCACCACCGTGGATGAGCAGTTATTC. The full variable domain, its missing parts supplied by reference TRBV28 and TRBJ2-1, is DVKVTQSSRYLVKRTGEKVFLECVQDMDHENMFWYRQDPGLGLRLIYFSYDVKMKEKGDIPEGYSVSREKKERFSLILESASTNQTSMYLCASTTVDEQLFGPGTRLTVL.

This clonotype came up a few times. The chain uses TRBV20-1 and TRBJ2-7; D is possibly TRBD2 (5 bases). Trimming removed 0 bases from V and 5 bases from J, with 17 bases in between. CDR1 is DFQATT and CDR2 is SNEGSKA in the germline V gene (reference sequence). This CDR3 spans 15 amino acids. Here the CDR3 reads CSARDDGRGNHEQYF. The CDR3, as DNA: TGCAGTGCTAGAGATGATGGGAGAGGAAATCACGAGCAGTACTTC.

The chain joins TRBV10-3 to TRBJ2-3; TRBD2 matches 13 bases. V gave up 10 bases and J gave up 5 bases; unmatched junction bases: 9. Germline CDR1 ENHRY, CDR2 SYGVKD. This CDR3 is 15 amino acids long. Here the CDR3 reads CASARTSGSEDTQYF. The CDR3 DNA reads as TGTGCCAGCGCCCGGACTAGCGGGAGTGAAGATACGCAGTATTTT.

The sample holds a few counts of this clonotype. This chain uses TRBV4-1 with TRBJ1-1; D remains ambiguous. The germline gives CDR1 MGHRA, CDR2 YSYEKL. This CDR3 is 15 amino acids long. Trimming removed 1 base at V and 0 bases at J, with 9 bases between. CDR3 region: CASSQAVLLNTEAFF. The CDR3 nucleotides are TGCGCCAGCAGCCAAGCGGTCCTCCTGAACACTGAAGCTTTCTTT.

The rearrangement uses TRBV3-1 and TRBJ2-7; D ambiguous. Germline CDR1 reads LGHDT; CDR2 reads YNNKEL (reference sequence). The ends were cut back, 5 bases at V and 3 bases at J, with 14 bases in the middle. The CDR3 contains 14 residues. The CDR3 loop is CASSSQRRHYEQYF. In DNA, the CDR3 is TGTGCCAGCAGCTCGCAGCGTCGACACTACGAGCAGTACTTC.

This chain joins TRBV7-9 and TRBJ2-2, with D uncertain. Germline CDR1 reads SEHNR; CDR2 reads FQNEAQ (reference sequence). The CDR3 spans 12 residues. V gave up 6 bases and J gave up 7 bases, with 9 bases separating them. The CDR3: CASRGSGGELFF. CDR3 coding DNA: TGTGCCAGCAGAGGGTCTGGCGGGGAGCTGTTTTTT.

The table lists this clonotype with a few counts. The chain carries TRBV10-2 and TRBJ2-3; weak D call: TRBD2 (6 bases). The CDR3 contains 13 residues. V was shortened by 4 bases and J by 6 bases, with 11 bases between the two germline ends. Germline V gene data show CDR1 as WSHSY and CDR2 as SAAADI. CDR3 in DNA: TGCGCCAGCAGTGGGAGCGGGTGGGATACGCAGTATTTT. Translating gives CASSGSGWDTQYF.

The rearrangement uses TRBV27 and TRBJ2-1; no reliable D call. Germline assignment: CDR1 MNHEY and CDR2 SMNVEV (reference sequence). The V gene lost 2 bases and the J gene lost 5 bases, with 7 bases spanning the gap. The CDR3 runs to 13 residues. Here the CDR3 reads CASSLEPDNEQFF. The CDR3 DNA reads as TGTGCCAGCAGTTTAGAACCGGACAATGAGCAGTTCTTC.

V gene TRBV30 combines with J gene TRBJ1-6; TRBD1 might be the D (6 bases). V was trimmed by 4 bases and J by 4 bases, leaving 11 bases between them. This CDR3 spans 14 amino acids. Germline V gene lookup returns CDR1 GTSNPN and CDR2 SVGIG (reference sequence). DNA for the CDR3: TGTGCCTGGAAGTTAGGGGGGTATAATTCACCCCTCCACTTT. It yields the protein CAWKLGGYNSPLHF.

The V call is TRBV10-2, the J call TRBJ2-2, with 12 bases lining up with TRBD2. With V trimmed by 6 bases and J by 6 bases, 8 bases remained unmatched. There are 16 residues in the CDR3. Germline V gene lookup returns CDR1 WSHSY and CDR2 SAAADI. CDR3 nucleotide sequence: TGCGCCAGCAGCAAGACTAGCGGGAGCAGGGCCGGGGAGCTGTTTTTT. Protein: CASSKTSGSRAGELFF.

As to this clonotype: One end of the junction varies from germline; a read error may be responsible. The CDR3 sequence is CASSDGPSDHF. CDR3 DNA: TGTGCCAGCAGTGATGGGCCCTCGGACCACTTT. The rearrangement links TRBV2 to TRBJ1-1; D call uncertain. This CDR3 comprises 11 residues. Looked up from germline, CDR1 is SNHLY and CDR2 is FYNNEI.

This clonotype was recorded many times. The rearrangement joins TRBV6-2 or TRBV6-3 to TRBJ2-7; TRBD2 aligns across 7 bases. Germline CDR1 reads MNHEY; CDR2 reads SVGEGT. This CDR3 is 14 amino acids long. J gave up 2 bases and V 2 bases, and 3 bases lay outside the gene matches. The CDR3 sequence: CASSYGGTTYEQYF. The CDR3 DNA reads TGTGCCAGCAGTTACGGCGGGACTACCTACGAGCAGTACTTC.

V usage is TRBV7-8 and J usage is TRBJ2-5; D ambiguous. CDR1 and CDR2 (germline): SGHVS, FQNEAQ. This CDR3 is 14 amino acids long. Trimming took 2 bases from V and 4 from J, leaving 11 bases between them. This CDR3 is CASSLSHPLETQYF. CDR3 nucleotide sequence: TGTGCCAGCAGCTTATCCCATCCGTTAGAGACCCAGTACTTC.

This clonotype has more than one count but fewer than ten. The chain joins TRBV28 to TRBJ2-4; D tentatively fits TRBD1 or TRBD2 (6 bases each). There are 11 residues in the CDR3. Germline CDR1 is MDHEN and CDR2 is SYDVKM. V was clipped by 11 bases and J by 9 bases, with 14 bases between them. The DNA for the CDR3 is TGTGCCGGGGGGCAGGGGCCCATTCAGTACTTC. Protein: CAGGQGPIQYF.

This clonotype was observed many times. V and J are TRBV19 and TRBJ2-3; a weak D match, TRBD2 (6 bases). CDR1 and CDR2 from the germline V gene are LNHDA and SQIVND (reference sequence). With 5 bases removed from V and 5 bases from J, the gap between germline ends came to 23 bases. The CDR3 is 17 residues long. CDR3 protein: CASSPSLGGGVVDTQYF. The CDR3 DNA follows: TGTGCCAGTAGTCCCAGCTTGGGGGGTGGTGTAGTAGATACGCAGTATTTT.

The V gene is TRBV4-1, the J gene TRBJ1-2; 9 bases line up with TRBD1. Germline CDR1 MGHRA, CDR2 YSYEKL. Trimming cost V 5 bases and J 8 bases; bases outside gene matches: 9. This CDR3 is 14 amino acids long. The CDR3 bases are TGCGCCAGCAGCGCACAGGGGGCGGTGGACGGCTACACCTTC. It yields the protein CASSAQGAVDGYTF.

This clonotype was counted many times. The V gene is TRBV5-6, the J gene TRBJ2-7, with 8 bases matching TRBD2. The V and J ends lost 0 bases and 4 bases, in that order; junction bases with no gene match: 3. The length of the CDR3 is 14 residues. The V gene's germline CDR1 is SGHDT and CDR2 YYEEEE. This CDR3 reads CASSLGTSLYEQYF. CDR3 DNA sequence: TGTGCCAGCAGCTTGGGGACTAGCCTTTACGAGCAGTACTTC.

There are a few counts of this clonotype. The V and J genes are TRBV6-5 and TRBJ1-1; D uncertain. Germline assignment: CDR1 MNHEY and CDR2 SVGAGI. V was clipped by 6 bases and J by 1 base, with 15 bases between them. The length of the CDR3 is 15 residues. The CDR3 spells CASSLRPVRNTEAFF. For the CDR3, the DNA is TGTGCCAGCAGCCTCCGTCCGGTTCGGAACACTGAAGCTTTCTTT.

The chain is built from TRBV9 and TRBJ2-3; the D is unclear. The CDR3 length is 13 residues. V was cut by 1 base and J by 2 bases, with 5 bases left in between. Germline CDR1 reads SGDLS; CDR2 reads YYNGEE. The CDR3 reads CASSVSNTDTQYF. The CDR3, as DNA: TGTGCCAGCAGCGTAAGCAACACAGATACGCAGTATTTT.

V usage is TRBV12-3 or TRBV12-4 and J usage is TRBJ1-1; D might be TRBD1 (5 bases). This CDR3 has 14 residues. Trimming removed 8 bases from V and 0 bases from J, with 13 bases in between. DNA of the CDR3: TGTGCCAGCTCGTCGGGGGGGATGAACACTGAAGCTTTCTTT. Amino acid sequence: CASSSGGMNTEAFF.

J is TRBJ1-4 and V is TRBV7-8, with no clear D. Trimming left V 5 bases short and J 8 bases short, with 15 bases between. The CDR3 totals 14 residues. Germline CDR1 reads SGHVS; CDR2 reads FQNEAQ. This CDR3 is CASSPLMAAEKLFF. The DNA of the CDR3 is TGTGCCAGCAGCCCCCTTATGGCCGCCGAAAAACTGTTTTTT.

The chain recombines TRBV7-9 with TRBJ2-7; D ambiguous. V was cut by 4 bases and J by 6 bases, with 10 bases left in between. Germline CDR1 and CDR2: SEHNR and FQNEAQ (reference sequence). The CDR3 loop spans 12 amino acids. The chain's CDR3 is CASSSLLSEQYF. CDR3 nucleotide sequence: TGTGCCAGCAGCTCTCTGTTGAGCGAGCAGTACTTC. Based on the CDR3 plus reference TRBV7-9 and TRBJ2-7, the full variable domain is DTGVSQNPRHKITKRGQNVTFRCDPISEHNRLYWYRQTLGQGPEFLTYFQNEAQLEKSRLLSDRFSAERPKGSFSTLEIQRTEQGDSAMYLCASSSLLSEQYFGPGTRLTVT.

This clonotype has only a few counts. The chain links TRBV29-1 to TRBJ1-2; D gene uncertain. Germline CDR1 reads SQVTM; CDR2 reads ANQGSEA. V was cut by 2 bases and J by 2 bases, with 3 bases left in between. The CDR3 has 11 residues. The CDR3 protein is CSVELNYGYTF. The CDR3 nucleotides are TGCAGCGTTGAATTAAACTATGGCTACACCTTC.

This clonotype has at least ten counts. The gene calls are TRBV5-4 and TRBJ2-1, with 7 bases matching TRBD1. V gave up 5 bases and J gave up 4 bases; unmatched junction bases: 6. The CDR3 is made up of 14 amino acids. Germline lookup yields CDR1 SGHNT and CDR2 YYREEE (reference sequence). Here the CDR3 DNA reads TGTGCCAGCAGTTCGGACAGGACATACAATGAGCAGTTCTTC. Residues: CASSSDRTYNEQFF.

This clonotype has a count of ten or more. DNA for the CDR3: TGTGCCAGCAGCTTAGGTGACTTCCAGCCCCAGCATTTT. Its protein product is CASSLGDFQPQHF. The chain links TRBV11-2 to TRBJ1-5; D unresolved. CDR1 and CDR2 from the germline V gene are SGHAT and FQNNGV. Trimming removed 1 base from V and 7 bases from J, with 8 bases in between. The CDR3 length is 13 residues.

The chain combines TRBV29-1 with TRBJ2-5; possibly TRBD2 for D (6 bases). Germline CDR1 is SQVTM and CDR2 is ANQGSEA. V was trimmed by 3 bases and J by 2 bases, leaving 13 bases between them. This CDR3 has 14 amino acids. Here the CDR3 reads CSVDLAGRQETQYF. CDR3 nucleotide sequence: TGCAGCGTTGATCTGGCGGGAAGGCAAGAGACCCAGTACTTC.

In DNA, the CDR3 is TGTGCCAGCAGTGGCCGGGGGTATGGCAGGGCCTACGAGCAGTACTTC. Protein sequence: CASSGRGYGRAYEQYF. The rearrangement links TRBV25-1 to TRBJ2-7; the D gene is possibly TRBD2 (6 bases). CDR1 is MGHDK and CDR2 is SYGVNS in the germline V gene. The CDR3 consists of 16 residues. V gave up 4 bases and J gave up 2 bases, with 18 bases separating them.

This clonotype has only a few counts. J is TRBJ2-1 and V is TRBV24-1; TRBD1 matches at 12 bases. V trimming: 5 bases; J trimming: 5 bases; junction bases outside the gene matches: 6. The CDR3 is 16 amino acids. The germline gives CDR1 KGHDR, CDR2 SFDVKD. CDR3 coding DNA: TGTGCCACCAGTGCCCCGGGACAGGGGGCCAACAATGAGCAGTTCTTC. It encodes CATSAPGQGANNEQFF.